The 2 T cell receptor beta chains listed next were all sequenced from one sample in a study of tumor-infiltrating lymphocytes in primary liver carcinoma. cDNA specific to TCR beta was made from around 470 ng of total RNA, with a constant-region primer employed for priming. Investigators got TCR beta libraries out of three nested multiplex PCR rounds, done with slightly modified ARM-PCR. A C-beta reverse primer and TRBV1-TRBV30 forward primers served in each of the first two PCR rounds, at 10 cycles apiece. One entry per CDR3 protein results from TCRdb running MiXCR on the multiplex PCR reads. The sample lists about 200,000 distinct CDR3 sequences; roughly two thirds were seen once. Germline DNA was extracted too, while blood RNA derived from unsorted whole blood. Sequenced sample: peripheral blood. The source is a woman aged 60-75 years with primary liver carcinoma and hepatitis B virus infection.

With respect to this clonotype: Its ends do not fully match the called genes, so a read error is possible. V gene TRBV6-1 combines with J gene TRBJ2-1; D is possibly TRBD1 (6 bases). Germline V gives CDR1 MNHNS, CDR2 SASEGT. This CDR3 spans 15 amino acids. As DNA, the CDR3 is TGTGCCAGCAGTGTTCGGGACAACTCCTACAACGAGCAGTCCTTC. Translated, it gives CASSVRDNSYNEQSF.

Remarks on this clonotype: A much larger clonotype is one base distant, so this may be a read error. The chain links TRBV29-1 to TRBJ1-2; 11 bases are shared with TRBD1. The CDR3 runs 15 residues. The germline gives CDR1 SQVTM, CDR2 ANQGSEA. V was clipped by 5 bases and J by 3 bases; unmatched bases: 8. The CDR3 protein is CSVKGTGGSDYGYTF. The CDR3 bases are TGCAGCGTTAAGGGGACAGGGGGGAGTGACTATGGCTACACCTTC.